This T cell receptor beta chain was recovered during a study of graft-versus-host responses after intestinal transplantation. Study summary: For 2 to 4 years after anti-thymocyte globulin induction, all recipients took tacrolimus and steroids.

Generated by immunoSEQ multiplex PCR, the TCRdb table keeps only in-frame clones and is missing some. The table records 8,000 to 10,000 clones, roughly 26% of them present only once. Labeling with CFSE marked 200,000 responder cells, which were plated with 200,000 irradiated, violet-dye-labeled stimulator cells. Proliferating responders of the CD3+CD4+ and CD3+CD8+ phenotypes with low CFSE were sorted after the reaction. This CDR3 spans 17 amino acids. V lost 5 bases to trimming and J lost 0 bases, with 16 bases between them. Germline V CDR1 and CDR2: MNHEY, SMNVEV (reference sequence). The V call is TRBV27, the J call TRBJ1-4; the D gene is possibly TRBD1 (5 bases). The specimen was alloreactive CD8+ T cells from a mixed lymphocyte reaction culture, collected before intestinal transplant. Stated subset: CFSE-low proliferating T cells sorted from roughly 6-day pre-transplant mixed lymphocyte reaction (GvH or HvG direction). The origin of this receptor is a human patient who received an intestinal transplant. DNA of the CDR3: TGTGCCAGCAGTCCCCAGGGTCCATATCCAACTAATGAAAAACTGTTTTTT. This codes for CASSPQGPYPTNEKLFF.